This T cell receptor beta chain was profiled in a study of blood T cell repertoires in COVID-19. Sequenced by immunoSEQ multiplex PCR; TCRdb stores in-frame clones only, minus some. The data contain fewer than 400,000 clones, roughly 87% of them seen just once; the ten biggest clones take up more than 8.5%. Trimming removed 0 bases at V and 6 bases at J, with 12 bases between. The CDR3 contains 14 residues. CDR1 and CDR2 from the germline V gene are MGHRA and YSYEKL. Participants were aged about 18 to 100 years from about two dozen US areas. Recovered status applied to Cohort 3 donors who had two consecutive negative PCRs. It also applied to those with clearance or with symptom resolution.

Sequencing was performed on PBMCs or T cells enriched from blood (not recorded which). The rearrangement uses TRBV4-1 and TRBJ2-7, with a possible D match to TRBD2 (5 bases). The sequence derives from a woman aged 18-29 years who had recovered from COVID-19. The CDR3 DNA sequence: TGCGCCAGCAGCCAAGAGGAAAGAGGAGGCGAGCAGTACTTC. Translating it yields CASSQEERGGEQYF.